The present TCR beta chain was sequenced within a study of response to subunit inactivated influenza vaccine. Study-wide results and limits: Only a handful of new T cells, the authors suggested, are recruited with each seasonal influenza vaccination.

Many counts were recorded for this clonotype. Its antigen is undetermined. TCRdb analysed the RT-PCR reads with MiXCR anew, one entry per CDR3 protein. The repertoire holds approximately 500,000 distinct CDR3 sequences, over 10% seen once, with under 15% in the top ten. Trimming shortened V by 3 bases and J by 4 bases, and 13 bases separated the two germline ends. The CDR3 runs 15 residues. The chain combines TRBV12-3 or TRBV12-4 with TRBJ2-1, with D maybe TRBD1 (6 bases). The sequence was collected from a middle-aged man who received an inactivated influenza vaccine. The specimen comprised PBMCs from blood, sampled more than 35 days after vaccination. This CDR3 is CASSFGQSQYNEQFF. The CDR3 bases are TGTGCCAGCAGTTTTGGACAGTCCCAGTACAATGAGCAGTTCTTC.